Listed below are T cell receptor beta chains from one sample, sequenced in a study of shared T cell receptors in the human thymus. Clones were read by immunoSEQ multiplex PCR, and TCRdb kept only the in-frame ones, dropping some. This sample yields more than 550,000 clones, of which 80% to 90% are seen a single time; under 0.012% belongs to the top ten. This same sample was also taken into another study, of human thymus T cells.

Sequenced: thymocytes. These receptors were taken from a girl under two years old with a congenital heart defect. CDR3s include the opening cysteine and the closing phenylalanine or tryptophan. Fields, in order: CDR3 protein, CDR3 DNA, V gene, D gene, J gene. D genes are given only for firm matches.

cdr3_aa: CASSEQAGPQGVNSPLHF
cdr3_nt: TGTGCCAGCAGTGAACAGGCGGGCCCCCAGGGGGTTAATTCACCCCTCCACTTT
v_call: TRBV2
d_call: TRBD1
j_call: TRBJ1-6

cdr3_aa: CASSLAGVGGSYEQYF
cdr3_nt: TGCGCCAGCAGCTTAGCAGGGGTAGGAGGTTCCTACGAGCAGTACTTC
v_call: TRBV5-1
d_call: -
j_call: TRBJ2-7

cdr3_aa: CASSFHDRQGASTDTQYF
cdr3_nt: TGTGCCAGCAGCTTCCACGATCGACAGGGGGCGAGCACAGATACGCAGTATTTT
v_call: TRBV5-6
d_call: TRBD1
j_call: TRBJ2-3

cdr3_aa: CASSQDRSSDTQYF
cdr3_nt: TGCGCCAGCAGCCAAGACAGGTCGTCGGATACGCAGTATTTT
v_call: TRBV4-1
d_call: -
j_call: TRBJ2-3

cdr3_aa: CASSLNGTGQKLGKTEAFF
cdr3_nt: TGTGCCAGCAGTTTAAATGGGACAGGACAGAAGCTGGGAAAAACTGAAGCTTTCTTT
v_call: TRBV28
d_call: TRBD1
j_call: TRBJ1-1

cdr3_aa: CASSQDPAGGTFTDTQYF
cdr3_nt: TGTGCCAGCAGCCAAGATCCCGCGGGGGGGACGTTCACAGATACGCAGTATTTT
v_call: TRBV4-2
d_call: TRBD2
j_call: TRBJ2-3

cdr3_aa: CASSIAGVGNTIYF
cdr3_nt: TGTGCCAGTAGTATCGCAGGGGTTGGAAACACCATATATTTT
v_call: TRBV19
d_call: -
j_call: TRBJ1-3

cdr3_aa: CASAAGGRSEPSNQPQHF
cdr3_nt: TGTGCTAGTGCCGCCGGGGGTAGGTCCGAGCCTAGCAATCAGCCCCAGCATTTT
v_call: TRBV12-5
d_call: -
j_call: TRBJ1-5

cdr3_aa: CASNPLSVGSEAFF
cdr3_nt: TGTGCCAGTAATCCCCTGTCGGTCGGGTCTGAAGCTTTCTTT
v_call: TRBV19
d_call: -
j_call: TRBJ1-1

cdr3_aa: CSVAGDSYNEQFF
cdr3_nt: TGCAGCGTTGCAGGGGACTCCTACAATGAGCAGTTCTTC
v_call: TRBV29-1
d_call: -
j_call: TRBJ2-1

cdr3_aa: CASSVQRQNNEQFF
cdr3_nt: TGCGCCAGCAGCGTCCAGCGGCAAAACAATGAGCAGTTCTTC
v_call: TRBV5-1
d_call: -
j_call: TRBJ2-1

cdr3_aa: CSGGVAAETQYF
cdr3_nt: TGCAGCGGCGGGGTGGCTGCGGAGACCCAGTACTTC
v_call: TRBV29-1
d_call: -
j_call: TRBJ2-5

cdr3_aa: CASTVTASLEETQYF
cdr3_nt: TGTGCCAGCACCGTAACAGCATCCCTGGAAGAGACCCAGTACTTC
v_call: TRBV9
d_call: -
j_call: TRBJ2-5

cdr3_aa: CASSQARHQNSPLHF
cdr3_nt: TGCGCCAGCAGCCAAGCAAGACACCAGAATTCACCCCTCCACTTT
v_call: TRBV4-1
d_call: -
j_call: TRBJ1-6

cdr3_aa: CASSWARGETQYF
cdr3_nt: TGCGCCAGCAGCTGGGCCCGTGGGGAGACCCAGTACTTC
v_call: TRBV5-1
d_call: -
j_call: TRBJ2-5

cdr3_aa: CASSPRDKCQTPGEKLFF
cdr3_nt: TGTGCCAGCTCACCACGGGACAAATGCCAAACCCCGGGTGAAAAACTGTTTTTT
v_call: TRBV18
d_call: -
j_call: TRBJ1-4